The 11 T cell receptor beta chains given below trace back to one sample, sequenced in a study of T cell repertoires in cytomegalovirus infection. Using its own MiXCR run on the reads, TCRdb lists one record per CDR3 protein. Of hundreds of thousands of distinct CDR3 sequences detected, 24% appear once; the ten largest clones hold around 8%. Sequencing was done on a sample of CD8+ T cells from PBMCs. The origin of the receptors is a human donor in good health (CMV status not recorded). Some clones in this sample may be carry-over from other donors' samples.

In DNA form, the CDR3 reads TGTGCCAGCAGTTACTCGATTATGTCAGCATGGAACACCGGGGAGCTGTTTTTT. Translated: CASSYSIMSAWNTGELFF. The V and J genes are TRBV6-2 or TRBV6-3 and TRBJ2-2, with D uncertain. Germline-derived CDR1 and CDR2 are MNHEY and SVGEGT. The CDR3 runs to 18 residues. V was trimmed by 0 bases and J by 1 base, leaving 15 bases between them.

On this clonotype itself: This may be a read error, as it is one base from a much larger clone. The V call is TRBV19, the J call TRBJ1-5; D possibly corresponds to TRBD1 (5 bases). Trimming pared 11 bases from V and 5 bases from J, leaving 25 bases between. Germline V CDR1 and CDR2: LNHDA, SQIVND (reference sequence). The CDR3 is 16 residues long. CDR3 in amino acids: CACTGIERGLDQPQHF. The CDR3 DNA sequence: TGTGCCTGTACAGGAATCGAAAGGGGACTGGATCAGCCCCAGCATTTT.

The chain combines TRBV28 with TRBJ1-6, with D unresolved. The V end was cut by 2 bases, the J end by 8 bases, with 13 bases between. CDR3 size: 15 residues. Germline V lookup: CDR1 MDHEN, CDR2 SYDVKM. The CDR3 loop is CASSLAGTGHSPLHF. CDR3 in DNA: TGTGCCAGCAGTTTAGCAGGCACGGGTCATTCACCCCTCCACTTT.

Points on this clonotype: Given the absence of the conserved phenylalanine or tryptophan at the CDR3 end, a read error is likely. This chain uses TRBV7-6 with TRBJ1-3; D gene uncertain. The germline CDR1 and CDR2 sequences are SGHVS and FNYEAQ. This CDR3 has 14 amino acids. V was clipped by 2 bases and J by 4 bases, with 9 bases between them. CDR3 in amino acids: CASSLISSGNTIYS. The CDR3 coding sequence is TGTGCCAGCAGCTTAATCTCGTCGGGAAACACCATATATTCT.

The J gene is TRBJ2-2, the V gene TRBV6-4; D ambiguous. CDR3 length: 13 amino acids. V lost 5 bases and J lost 3, with 7 bases in between. The germline CDR1 and CDR2 sequences are MRHNA and SNTAGT. In nucleotides, the CDR3 is TGTGCCAGCAGTCCCGACTACACCGGGGAGCTGTTTTTT. Translated, it gives CASSPDYTGELFF.

Worth noting for this clonotype: This may arise from a read error, as a much more abundant clone is one base away. The chain has TRBV7-3 and TRBJ2-1; no reliable D call. The CDR3 covers 12 residues. CDR1 SGHTA and CDR2 FQGTGA come from the germline V gene. CDR3 residues: CAPTTTYNGQFF. The DNA of the CDR3 is TGTGCTCCGACCACCACCTACAATGGGCAGTTCTTC. The complete variable domain, with remaining parts taken from reference TRBV7-3 and TRBJ2-1, reads GAGVSQTPSNKVTEKGKYVELRCDPISGHTALYWYRQSLGQGPEFLIYFQGTGAADDSGLPNDRFFAVRPEGSVSTLKIQRTERGDSAVYLCAPTTTYNGQFFGPGTRLTVL.

As to this clonotype: This may come from a read error, since a much larger clone is one base off. This chain uses TRBV6-6 with TRBJ2-1; perhaps TRBD2 as D (5 bases). The CDR3 is 12 residues long. Looked up from germline, CDR1 is MNHNY and CDR2 is SVGAGI (reference sequence). The CDR3 nucleotides are TGTGCCAGCTACCGAGGGTACAATGAGCAGCTCTTC. It yields the protein CASYRGYNEQLF.

This clonotype was picked up a small number of times. This chain joins TRBV20-1 and TRBJ2-5, with 10 bases matching TRBD2. The ends lost 0 bases at V and 5 bases at J; junction bases unmatched: 9. Germline V gene data show CDR1 as DFQATT and CDR2 as SNEGSKA (reference sequence). The CDR3 is 16 residues long. CDR3 DNA: TGCAGTGCTAGAGATACTAGCGGGGTGTGGCTGGAGACCCAGTACTTC. This sequence encodes CSARDTSGVWLETQYF.

As to this clonotype: The conserved phenylalanine or tryptophan is not found at the CDR3 terminus, so this likely reflects a read error. The genes are TRBV20-1 and TRBJ2-7; D gene ambiguous. The V gene's germline CDR1 is DFQATT and CDR2 SNEGSKA (reference sequence). Deletions cut 0 bases from V and 6 bases from J, with 6 bases between. This CDR3 spans 11 amino acids. This CDR3 reads CSARDPPEQYS. The CDR3 coding sequence is TGCAGTGCTAGAGATCCCCCCGAGCAGTACTCC.

The chain recombines TRBV15 with TRBJ2-3, with D perhaps matching TRBD1 (5 bases). The germline V gene has CDR1 LNHNV and CDR2 YYDKDF (reference sequence). The CDR3 is made up of 15 amino acids. Trimming took off 0 bases at V and 5 bases at J, with 12 bases between the two ends. CDR3: CATSRDGAGGDTQYF. Written as DNA, the CDR3 is TGTGCCACCAGCAGAGATGGGGCAGGTGGAGATACGCAGTATTTT.

This clonotype was counted many times. The chain combines TRBV7-2 with TRBJ2-1; D gene unclear. Trimming shortened V by 2 bases and J by 9 bases, and 14 bases separated the two germline ends. CDR1 is SGHTA, CDR2 FQGNSA, per germline. This CDR3 region has 14 residues. Here the CDR3 reads CASSLNSLLGEQFF. CDR3 coding DNA: TGTGCCAGCAGCTTAAATTCTTTATTGGGTGAGCAGTTCTTC. Looking up the rest from reference TRBV7-2 and TRBJ2-1 gives the full variable domain: GAGVSQSPSNKVTEKGKDVELRCDPISGHTALYWYRQSLGQGLEFLIYFQGNSAPDKSGLPSDRFSAERTGGSVSTLTIQRTQQEDSAVYLCASSLNSLLGEQFFGPGTRLTVL.